These T cell receptor beta chains were read from a single sample in a study of siplizumab effects on memory and regulatory T cells. Assay used: immunoSEQ multiplex PCR; TCRdb lists only in-frame clones, some missing. This repertoire shows nearly 95,000 clones, 94% found once; its top ten account for 0.3%. The material sequenced was non-Treg CD4+ T cells sorted from blood. These receptors were taken from a human donor in good health. Both conserved end residues are part of each CDR3. The D gene is left open where the match is weak. Where a row states a size, it is once, few, many or the class of an expanded clone; other rows omit it.

size	V	J	D	CDR3	DNA
-	TRBV19	TRBJ1-4	-	CASSRRGRGLATNEKLFF	TGTGCCAGTAGCCGGAGGGGGAGGGGCCTTGCAACTAATGAAAAACTGTTTTTT
few	TRBV5-1	TRBJ2-3	TRBD2	CASGTSGVKRDTQYF	TGCGCCAGCGGGACTAGCGGGGTAAAAAGGGATACGCAGTATTTT
-	TRBV4-1	TRBJ2-7	-	CASSQGVLGASYEQYF	TGCGCCAGCAGCCAAGGCGTTTTGGGCGCTTCCTACGAGCAGTACTTC
-	TRBV5-5	TRBJ1-1	-	CASSFTVFNTEAFF	TGTGCCAGCAGCTTCACAGTCTTTAACACTGAAGCTTTCTTT
-	TRBV13	TRBJ2-3	TRBD2	CASSSRGGFPADTQYF	TGTGCCAGCAGCTCTCGCGGGGGGTTTCCCGCAGATACGCAGTATTTT
-	TRBV19	TRBJ1-1	-	CASSIFGTGNTEAFF	TGTGCCAGTAGTATTTTTGGGACGGGGAACACTGAAGCTTTCTTT
-	TRBV18	TRBJ2-3	-	CASSGGTSTDTQYF	TGTGCCAGCTCAGGCGGGACTAGCACAGATACGCAGTATTTT
-	TRBV10-3	TRBJ1-2	TRBD1	CAISGQGRISYGYTF	TGTGCCATCAGCGGACAGGGTAGGATTTCCTATGGCTACACCTTC
-	TRBV7-3	TRBJ1-6	-	CASSITGPNSPLHF	TGTGCCAGCAGCATAACAGGGCCGAATTCACCCCTCCACTTT
-	TRBV5-1	TRBJ2-2	-	CASSLEANTGELFF	TGCGCCAGCAGCCTCGAAGCGAACACCGGGGAGCTGTTTTTT
once	TRBV2	TRBJ1-6	TRBD1	CASRGDSYNSPLHF	TGTGCCAGCAGGGGGGACAGCTATAATTCACCCCTCCACTTT
-	TRBV19	TRBJ1-6	TRBD1	CASSLTGANSPLHF	TGTGCCAGTAGTTTGACAGGGGCTAATTCACCCCTCCACTTT
-	TRBV5-1	TRBJ1-2	-	CASSPGQNGYTF	TGCGCCAGCAGCCCAGGACAGAATGGCTACACCTTC
-	TRBV9	TRBJ2-7	-	CASSPSPTYEQYF	TGTGCCAGCAGCCCCTCCCCTACCTACGAGCAGTACTTC
-	TRBV6-5	TRBJ1-5	-	CASSYRAQGGNQPQHF	TGTGCCAGCAGTTACCGGGCCCAAGGTGGCAATCAGCCCCAGCATTTT
-	TRBV7-8	TRBJ2-5	-	CASSPRPIRGETQYF	TGTGCCAGCAGCCCCCGACCCATCCGGGGCGAGACCCAGTACTTC
-	TRBV5-6	TRBJ1-2	-	CASSFPNYGYTF	TGTGCCAGCAGCTTTCCGAACTATGGCTACACCTTC
-	TRBV5-1	TRBJ1-2	-	CASRNGGAGYTF	TGCGCCAGCAGAAACGGGGGCGCTGGCTACACCTTC
-	TRBV7-9	TRBJ2-5	TRBD2	CASSSGTSGQETQYF	TGTGCCAGCAGCTCTGGGACTAGCGGACAAGAGACCCAGTACTTC
-	TRBV14	TRBJ2-3	-	CASSQEIPGSSRDTQYF	TGTGCCAGCAGCCAAGAAATTCCAGGGTCTTCCAGGGATACGCAGTATTTT
-	TRBV5-1	TRBJ1-2	-	CASSLGLSQSDYGYTF	TGCGCCAGCAGCTTGGGGCTAAGCCAATCGGACTATGGCTACACCTTC
few	TRBV7-9	TRBJ1-6	TRBD1	CASSQGQVSSPLHF	TGTGCCAGCAGCCAGGGACAGGTTTCATCACCCCTCCACTTT
-	TRBV15	TRBJ2-5	TRBD2	CATSRISGRSETQYF	TGTGCCACCAGCAGAATAAGCGGGAGATCAGAGACCCAGTACTTC
-	TRBV10-3	TRBJ1-6	-	CAISLTQSYNSPLHF	TGTGCCATCTCTCTTACCCAGAGTTATAATTCACCCCTCCACTTT
-	TRBV6-5	TRBJ2-7	-	CASSYSLATYEQYF	TGTGCCAGCAGTTACTCACTAGCAACCTACGAGCAGTACTTC
-	TRBV7-8	TRBJ2-7	-	CASSLGRQPFGQYF	TGTGCCAGCAGCTTAGGGAGACAGCCCTTTGGGCAGTACTTC
once	TRBV11-2	TRBJ1-5	-	CASSFQGGNSNQPQHF	TGTGCCAGCAGCTTCCAGGGCGGGAATAGCAATCAGCCCCAGCATTTT
-	TRBV5-4	TRBJ2-3	TRBD1	CASSLVQGVDTQYF	TGTGCCAGCAGCTTGGTTCAGGGGGTAGATACGCAGTATTTT
-	TRBV14	TRBJ1-4	-	CASSQVDGIEKLFF	TGTGCCAGCAGCCAAGTGGACGGAATTGAAAAACTGTTTTTT
-	TRBV27	TRBJ2-1	-	CASSPRRSYNEQFF	TGTGCCAGCTCCCCGCGCAGGAGCTACAATGAGCAGTTCTTC
-	TRBV18	TRBJ1-6	-	CASSPKGDSPLHF	TGTGCCAGCTCACCCAAGGGGGACTCACCCCTCCACTTT
-	TRBV5-4	TRBJ2-5	-	CASSLYGVPETQYF	TGTGCCAGCAGCTTGTATGGCGTTCCAGAGACCCAGTACTTC
-	TRBV5-1	TRBJ1-2	-	CASSLEQANYGYTF	TGCGCCAGCAGCTTGGAACAGGCTAACTATGGCTACACCTTC
once	TRBV20-1	TRBJ1-1	-	CSGTQGTEAFF	TGCAGTGGAACGCAGGGAACTGAAGCTTTCTTT
-	TRBV5-4	TRBJ1-2	TRBD1	CASTVGTDIYGYTF	TGTGCCAGCACCGTCGGGACAGATATTTATGGCTACACCTTC
-	TRBV2	TRBJ1-2	-	CASKVGPFYGYTF	TGTGCCAGCAAGGTGGGGCCTTTCTATGGCTACACCTTC
-	TRBV5-4	TRBJ2-2	-	CASSSGGPNINPGELFF	TGTGCCAGCAGCTCGGGGGGCCCGAACATAAACCCCGGGGAGCTGTTTTTT
-	TRBV7-2	TRBJ1-4	-	CASSLAQGGKLFF	TGTGCCAGCAGCTTAGCCCAGGGCGGGAAACTGTTTTTT
once	TRBV11-2	TRBJ2-1	-	CASSLDGNEQFF	TGTGCCAGCAGCTTAGACGGAAATGAGCAGTTCTTC
-	TRBV30	TRBJ1-1	-	CAWLAPLNTEAFF	TGTGCCTGGTTAGCGCCGCTGAACACTGAAGCTTTCTTT
-	TRBV4-1	TRBJ1-5	-	CASSQPPETGVFSQHF	TGCGCCAGCAGCCAGCCCCCCGAGACGGGGGTTTTCTCCCAGCATTTT
-	TRBV27	TRBJ1-4	TRBD1	CASSAWGTGEEKLFF	TGTGCCAGCAGTGCCTGGGGGACAGGGGAGGAAAAACTGTTTTTT
-	TRBV9	TRBJ2-2	TRBD2	CASSLTSGTYTGELFF	TGTGCCAGCAGCCTGACTAGCGGGACTTACACCGGGGAGCTGTTTTTT
-	TRBV4-1	TRBJ2-4	TRBD2	CASRQAGVAKNIQYF	TGCGCCAGCAGACAAGCGGGAGTCGCCAAAAACATTCAGTACTTC
-	TRBV9	TRBJ2-2	TRBD1	CASSAQGAAGELFF	TGTGCCAGCAGCGCACAGGGGGCGGCCGGGGAGCTGTTTTTT
-	TRBV5-1	TRBJ2-7	-	CASSRDSYEQYF	TGCGCCAGCAGCCGGGACTCCTACGAGCAGTACTTC
-	TRBV2	TRBJ1-2	-	CASSEGEGAGYTF	TGTGCCAGCAGTGAAGGTGAGGGTGCAGGCTACACCTTC
-	TRBV7-3	TRBJ1-1	-	CASSLSGNTEAFF	TGTGCCAGCAGCTTATCAGGGAACACTGAAGCTTTCTTT